One and the same sample provided the 20 T cell receptor beta chains below, sequenced in a study of beta chain features in type 1 diabetes (dated by TCRdb to between 2017 and 2018). Library creation used the immunoSEQ multiplex PCR assay. The entire isolated RNA was reverse transcribed using the High Capacity cDNA Reverse Transcription Kit, and thus expressed TCRB transcripts were sequenced. This immuneACCESS table, as held by TCRdb, lists in-frame sequences with V and J called but not all clones. Of the missing ones, under half trace to an unresolved V gene in checked studies; the others have no known cause. Here the sample has tens of thousands of clones; approximately 48% occur a single time. Over 0.2% of the sample is taken by the ten largest. The sample consisted of stem cell memory CD4+ T cells from blood. The label giving this sample's cell subset or site can be read as: stem cell-like memory CD4+ T cells. These receptors were obtained from a woman aged 25 to 39 in good health.

The chain links TRBV19 to TRBJ2-1; TRBD1 matches 10 bases. The CDR3 is 13 amino acids. The germline CDR1 and CDR2 sequences are LNHDA and SQIVND (reference sequence). V was clipped by 9 bases and J by 14 bases; unmatched bases: 13. The chain's CDR3 is CASHSDRGLSKFF. In nucleotides, the CDR3 is TGTGCCAGCCACTCAGACAGGGGGCTAAGTAAGTTCTTC.

The chain employs TRBV7-9 and TRBJ2-5, with 12 nucleotides matching TRBD2. The CDR3 contains 16 residues. CDR1 and CDR2 (germline): SEHNR, FQNEAQ (reference sequence). With V trimmed by 5 bases and J by 5 bases, 9 bases remained unmatched. In nucleotides, the CDR3 is TGTGCCAGCAGCCCGCTAGCGGGAGGGCCTGTGGAGACCCAGTACTTC. Translation gives CASSPLAGGPVETQYF. The whole variable domain, filled in from reference TRBV7-9 and TRBJ2-5, reads DTGVSQNPRHKITKRGQNVTFRCDPISEHNRLYWYRQTLGQGPEFLTYFQNEAQLEKSRLLSDRFSAERPKGSFSTLEIQRTEQGDSAMYLCASSPLAGGPVETQYFGPGTRLLVL.

V usage is TRBV25-1 and J usage is TRBJ2-5, with a possible D match to TRBD1 (6 bases). The last part of the DNA fits TRBJ2-7 better; the J call may be wrong. Germline V lookup: CDR1 MGHDK, CDR2 SYGVNS. The CDR3 sequence is 17 residues long. The CDR3 region is CASSEYTVGGHTYEQYF. CDR3 bases: TGTGCCAGCAGTGAATATACGGTAGGGGGTCACACCTACGAGCAGTACTTC.

The chain couples TRBV18 to TRBJ2-1; TRBD2 might be the D (6 bases). Germline V gene lookup returns CDR1 KGHSH and CDR2 LQKENI. Trimming took off 6 bases at V and 7 bases at J, with 16 bases between the two ends. CDR3 size: 14 residues. CDR3 in DNA: TGTGCCAGCTCCGCGGAGGGCCGGGAGAATGAGCAGTTCTTC. It codes for CASSAEGRENEQFF.

The chain has TRBV5-1 and TRBJ1-1; 8 positions match TRBD1. Germline lookup yields CDR1 SGHRS and CDR2 YFSETQ. This CDR3 comprises 16 residues. Trimming at V came to 4 bases and at J to 4 bases, leaving 12 bases not matched to a gene. CDR3 sequence (DNA): TGCGCCAGCAGCCCAGCCGGGACAGGCCGGGGCACTGAAGCTTTCTTT. This encodes CASSPAGTGRGTEAFF. Full variable domain (rest looked up from reference TRBV5-1 and TRBJ1-1): KAGVTQTPRYLIKTRGQQVTLSCSPISGHRSVSWYQQTPGQGLQFLFEYFSETQRNKGNFPGRFSGRQFSNSRSEMNVSTLELGDSALYLCASSPAGTGRGTEAFFGQGTRLTVV.

This clone was detected a few times. The rearrangement joins TRBV7-9 to TRBJ2-3; TRBD1 aligns across 10 bases. There are 18 residues in the CDR3. Germline loops: CDR1 SEHNR, CDR2 FQNEAQ (reference sequence). Unmatched junction bases numbered 12, after V lost 5 bases and J lost 1 base. The CDR3 region has the DNA TGTGCCAGCAGCCCCGCAACCGGACAGGGGGGAGGCACAGATACGCAGTATTTT. Protein sequence: CASSPATGQGGGTDTQYF.

This rearrangement joins TRBV10-3 to TRBJ2-5; the match to TRBD1 covers 9 bases. The germline V gene encodes CDR1 ENHRY and CDR2 SYGVKD. This CDR3 contains 20 residues. V was pared by 3 bases and J by 2 bases, with 19 bases of the junction left unmatched. In DNA form, the CDR3 reads TGTGCCATCAGTGATCCAAACCGGGACAGGGTTTTCGACAAACAAGAGACCCAGTACTTC. Its protein product is CAISDPNRDRVFDKQETQYF.

V is TRBV6-4 and J is TRBJ2-1, with a weak D call TRBD1 (7 bases). Germline V gives CDR1 MRHNA, CDR2 SNTAGT. V was pared by 5 bases and J by 3 bases, with 14 bases between. The CDR3 has 15 amino acids. The DNA of the CDR3 is TGTGCCAGCAGTCGCCGCAGGGGGGACTACAATGAGCAGTTCTTC. It encodes CASSRRRGDYNEQFF.

The J gene is TRBJ2-5, the V gene TRBV28; 8 bases fit TRBD2. With 5 bases clipped from V and 3 bases from J, the junction kept 8 bases outside the gene matches. Germline V lookup: CDR1 MDHEN, CDR2 SYDVKM. The CDR3 length is 15 residues. The CDR3 spells CASSPASAGEETQYF. CDR3 DNA: TGTGCCAGCAGTCCCGCCTCAGCGGGAGAAGAGACCCAGTACTTC. Together with reference TRBV28 and TRBJ2-5, the CDR3 gives the full variable domain: DVKVTQSSRYLVKRTGEKVFLECVQDMDHENMFWYRQDPGLGLRLIYFSYDVKMKEKGDIPEGYSVSREKKERFSLILESASTNQTSMYLCASSPASAGEETQYFGPGTRLLVL.

The chain recombines TRBV19 with TRBJ1-1; TRBD1 agrees at 10 bases. The CDR3 is 15 amino acids. The germline gives CDR1 LNHDA, CDR2 SQIVND (reference sequence). The V and J ends lost 4 bases and 5 bases, in that order; junction bases with no gene match: 7. The CDR3 reads CASSTPDRGRTEAFF. The CDR3 DNA sequence: TGTGCCAGTAGTACTCCAGACAGGGGGCGAACTGAAGCTTTCTTT.

The rearrangement uses TRBV7-2 and TRBJ2-1; 7 bases agree with TRBD2. In germline, CDR1 is SGHTA, CDR2 FQGNSA. This CDR3 has 16 amino acids. The V gene end was trimmed by 2 bases and the J gene end by 8 bases; junction bases not matched to a gene: 12. The CDR3 DNA reads as TGTGCCAGCAGCTTAAGGGGTGGGCTAGCGGACTATGAGCAGTTCTTC. Translating gives CASSLRGGLADYEQFF. Combining the CDR3 with reference TRBV7-2 and TRBJ2-1 gives the whole variable domain GAGVSQSPSNKVTEKGKDVELRCDPISGHTALYWYRQSLGQGLEFLIYFQGNSAPDKSGLPSDRFSAERTGGSVSTLTIQRTQQEDSAVYLCASSLRGGLADYEQFFGPGTRLTVL.

This clone was picked up a small number of times. The chain joins TRBV28 to TRBJ2-3; D is unclear. V lost 2 bases and J 2 bases, leaving 8 bases between the germline ends. The germline V gene has CDR1 MDHEN and CDR2 SYDVKM. The CDR3 spans 14 residues. The CDR3 sequence is CASSLQYHTDTQYF. CDR3 in DNA: TGTGCCAGCAGTTTACAGTACCACACAGATACGCAGTATTTT.

J is TRBJ2-1 and V is TRBV11-3; tentative D call: TRBD1 (6 bases). Germline loops: CDR1 SGHNT, CDR2 YENEEA. The CDR3 spans 13 residues. V lost 6 bases and J lost 6, with 12 bases in between. CDR3: CASSLPTGNEQFF. The CDR3 coding sequence is TGTGCCAGCAGTTTGCCGACAGGCAATGAGCAGTTCTTC.

This clone was found a few times. This chain links TRBV6-5 with TRBJ1-1; D may be TRBD1 (5 bases). Germline V gives CDR1 MNHEY, CDR2 SVGAGI. The CDR3 is 13 amino acids. V lost 2 bases and J lost 1, with 5 bases in between. CDR3 DNA: TGTGCCAGCAGTTACACAGGGAACACTGAAGCTTTCTTT. Translated, it gives CASSYTGNTEAFF.

The chain carries TRBV7-9 and TRBJ1-1, with D tentatively TRBD1 (5 bases). The V end was cut by 7 bases, the J end by 5 bases, with 17 bases between. Per germline, CDR1 SEHNR and CDR2 FQNEAQ (reference sequence). The CDR3 contains 14 residues. The CDR3 DNA reads as TGTGCCAGCACCGCACAGGACGGAGGGACTGAAGCTTTCTTT. Translated, it gives CASTAQDGGTEAFF.

The CDR3 loop is CASSLGAGTDTQYF. The CDR3 bases are TGCGCCAGCAGCCTTGGGGCAGGGACAGATACGCAGTATTTT. The gene calls are TRBV4-3 and TRBJ2-3; possible D gene TRBD1, 5 bases. The CDR3 covers 14 residues. V was shortened by 4 bases and J by 3 bases, with 11 bases between the two germline ends. Per germline, CDR1 LGHNA and CDR2 YSLEER.

This sequence joins TRBV28 and TRBJ2-1, with 7 bases aligning to TRBD2. Germline V gene sequence: CDR1 MDHEN, CDR2 SYDVKM. The J segment lost 0 bases and the V segment lost 8 bases, leaving 13 bases of the junction unmatched. The CDR3 runs to 17 residues. The CDR3 nucleotides read TGTGCCAGCGGGGGGGATCGCTTATCGAGCTCCTACAATGAGCAGTTCTTC. Translating it yields CASGGDRLSSSYNEQFF.

This chain connects TRBV29-1 to TRBJ1-1; D is possibly TRBD1 (5 bases). Trimming cost V 6 bases and J 4 bases, with 12 bases left between them. Germline V lookup: CDR1 SQVTM, CDR2 ANQGSEA. This CDR3 spans 12 amino acids. This CDR3 reads CSVAGRFTEAFF. DNA for the CDR3: TGCAGCGTGGCGGGACGGTTCACTGAAGCTTTCTTT.

In nucleotides, the CDR3 is TGTGCCAGCAGCTCGACTAGCGGGAGTGAGGATGAGCAGTTCTTC. It encodes CASSSTSGSEDEQFF. J is TRBJ2-1 and V is TRBV6-1; 12 nucleotides match TRBD2. The V and J ends lost 6 bases and 8 bases, in that order; junction bases with no gene match: 8. The CDR3 totals 15 residues. Germline V gives CDR1 MNHNS, CDR2 SASEGT.

This clone has more than one count but fewer than ten. The chain joins TRBV5-1 to TRBJ2-5; 8 nucleotides line up with TRBD1. Per germline, CDR1 SGHRS and CDR2 YFSETQ. The CDR3 runs 14 residues. V gave up 6 bases and J gave up 2 bases; unmatched junction bases: 6. The CDR3 DNA follows: TGCGCCAGCACCATCCGGACAGGGCAAGAGACCCAGTACTTC. Protein: CASTIRTGQETQYF.